Below are 23 T cell receptor beta chains sequenced from a single sample in a study of early T cells in non-severe SARS-CoV-2 infection. TCRdb called the 5' RACE reads again in MiXCR, with one record for every CDR3 protein. The data show some 26,000 distinct CDR3 sequences, 4.4% seen once. Sequencing input: whole blood. Receptors originate from an adult who was a healthcare worker with PCR-confirmed SARS-CoV-2 infection or an uninfected control (not recorded which).

Many counts were recorded for this clonotype. The CDR3 here is CASSSGLQETQYF. Here the CDR3 DNA reads TGTGCCAGCAGCTCCGGACTACAAGAGACCCAGTACTTC. The genes are TRBV7-3 and TRBJ2-5, with D possibly TRBD2 on 6 matching bases. Trimming removed 4 bases at V and 2 bases at J, with 8 bases between. CDR1 is SGHTA, CDR2 FQGTGA, per germline. The CDR3 is made up of 13 amino acids.

V and J are TRBV20-1 and TRBJ2-1, with TRBD1 identical over 11 bases. Per the germline V gene, CDR1 is DFQATT and CDR2 is SNEGSKA (reference sequence). The CDR3 extends over 16 amino acids. J lost 3 bases, V lost 6 bases, and 10 bases had no gene match. The CDR3 protein is CSARTGGGGLYNEQFF. The CDR3 region has the DNA TGCAGTGCAAGGACAGGGGGCGGCGGGCTCTACAATGAGCAGTTCTTC.

This clonotype was counted at least ten times. The chain combines TRBV29-1 with TRBJ2-1, with TRBD2 matching 10 bases. The germline V gene encodes CDR1 SQVTM and CDR2 ANQGSEA. The V segment lost 5 bases and the J segment 0 bases; nucleotides outside the gene matches: 4. CDR3 length: 15 residues. The CDR3 DNA is TGCAGCGTTAGACTAGCGGGCCTCTCCTACAATGAGCAGTTCTTC. Protein product: CSVRLAGLSYNEQFF.

This clonotype appeared many times. The chain links TRBV7-3 to TRBJ2-2, with 9 bases aligning to TRBD1. From germline, CDR1 is SGHTA and CDR2 FQGTGA. V gave up 5 bases and J gave up 5 bases; unmatched junction bases: 6. The CDR3 length is 15 residues. The CDR3 region is CASSQTGQGTGELFF. The CDR3 nucleotides read TGTGCCAGCAGCCAGACGGGACAGGGAACCGGGGAGCTGTTTTTT.

This clonotype showed up many times. The rearrangement links TRBV4-2 to TRBJ2-7; 8 positions agree with TRBD2. V was pared by 2 bases and J by 3 bases, with 3 bases of the junction left unmatched. The CDR3 loop spans 14 amino acids. The germline V gene encodes CDR1 LGHNA and CDR2 YNFKEQ. CDR3 in amino acids: CASSQRRGDYEQYF. DNA of the CDR3: TGTGCCAGCAGCCAAAGGCGGGGGGACTACGAGCAGTACTTC.

At least ten counts were recorded for this clonotype. J is TRBJ1-6 and V is TRBV20-1; possibly TRBD1 for D (5 bases). Germline values: CDR1 DFQATT, CDR2 SNEGSKA (reference sequence). Trimming removed 4 bases from V and 0 bases from J, with 16 bases in between. CDR3 length equals 17 residues. CDR3 in DNA: TGCAGTGCTACTCACGTAGACAGCCCCTCCTATAATTCACCCCTCCACTTT. Protein product: CSATHVDSPSYNSPLHF.

This clonotype was picked up one time. The chain has TRBV28 and TRBJ2-3, with 10 bases that match TRBD2. Germline CDR1 is MDHEN and CDR2 is SYDVKM. This CDR3 contains 15 residues. V shed 5 bases and J 4 bases; nucleotides not matched to a gene: 6. CDR3 nucleotide sequence: TGTGCCAGCAGTACAGCGGGAGGGCGGGCAGATACGCAGTATTTT. Its protein is CASSTAGGRADTQYF.

The sample holds many counts of this clonotype. Its ends do not fully match the called genes, so a read error is possible. The chain couples TRBV11-1 to TRBJ2-5; D is unresolved. The CDR3 extends over 14 amino acids. The germline gives CDR1 SGHAT, CDR2 FQDESV (reference sequence). This CDR3 reads CASSPTGPEEPQYF. CDR3 nucleotide sequence: TGTGCCAGCAGCCCGACCGGCCCGGAAGAGCCCCAGTACTTC.

This clonotype showed up many times. The rearrangement links TRBV5-1 to TRBJ1-2, with D uncertain. Looked up from germline, CDR1 is SGHRS and CDR2 is YFSETQ. CDR3 length: 13 residues. V was trimmed by 0 bases and J by 8 bases, leaving 11 bases between them. CDR3 protein: CASSLGQIQGYTF. Written as DNA, the CDR3 is TGCGCCAGCAGCTTGGGGCAAATACAGGGCTACACCTTC.

This clonotype was counted only a few times. The J gene is TRBJ1-2, the V gene TRBV7-2; D unclear. The CDR3 extends over 12 amino acids. Between the trimmed V and J ends, which lost 5 bases and 4 bases, there was a span of 8 bases. Germline CDR1 SGHTA, CDR2 FQGNSA. CDR3 in amino acids: CASSPSFYGYTF. For the CDR3, the DNA is TGTGCCAGCAGCCCGAGCTTCTATGGCTACACCTTC. The full variable domain, in which reference TRBV7-2 and TRBJ1-2 provide the parts outside the CDR3, is GAGVSQSPSNKVTEKGKDVELRCDPISGHTALYWYRQSLGQGLEFLIYFQGNSAPDKSGLPSDRFSAERTGGSVSTLTIQRTQQEDSAVYLCASSPSFYGYTFGSGTRLTVV.

This clonotype was seen at least ten times. This rearrangement joins TRBV19 to TRBJ2-1; D is ambiguous. The CDR3 runs 14 residues. Germline V gives CDR1 LNHDA, CDR2 SQIVND (reference sequence). Trimming took 1 base from V and 8 from J, leaving 12 bases between them. The CDR3 sequence: CASSIGLLLYEQFF. The CDR3 nucleotides are TGTGCCAGTAGTATAGGTCTTCTCCTGTATGAGCAGTTCTTC.

This clonotype has a count of ten or more. The V call is TRBV2, the J call TRBJ2-1; a possible D gene is TRBD1 (6 bases). Germline CDR1 is SNHLY and CDR2 is FYNNEI. Trimming cost V 3 bases and J 3 bases, with 9 bases left between them. This CDR3 has 14 residues. This CDR3 reads CASSDPGVYNEQFF. Here the CDR3 DNA reads TGTGCCAGCAGTGACCCAGGGGTCTACAATGAGCAGTTCTTC.

In this sample, this clonotype turned up many times. The CDR3 DNA follows: TGTGCCAGCAGCCGAGGGACAGGGCCCGGGGAGCTGTTTTTT. Translation: CASSRGTGPGELFF. The rearrangement links TRBV13 to TRBJ2-2; 9 bases are a match to TRBD1. V lost 5 bases to trimming and J lost 6 bases; unmatched junction nucleotides: 4. From germline, CDR1 is PRHDT and CDR2 FYEKMQ (reference sequence). This CDR3 spans 14 amino acids.

This clonotype was counted many times. The genes are TRBV19 and TRBJ2-2; D is unresolved. From germline, CDR1 is LNHDA and CDR2 SQIVND (reference sequence). The CDR3 has 15 residues. V was shortened by 1 base and J by 2 bases, with 8 bases between the two germline ends. The CDR3 nucleotides read TGTGCCAGTAGTATAGGGTCGATAAACACCGGGGAGCTGTTTTTT. Protein: CASSIGSINTGELFF.

This clonotype ranks as medium-sized (0.01 to 0.1%). The chain has TRBV5-1 and TRBJ2-1; 11 nucleotides agree with TRBD1. The germline V gene has CDR1 SGHRS and CDR2 YFSETQ. The CDR3 totals 16 residues. V lost 0 bases and J lost 3; bases outside the gene matches: 2. CDR3 sequence reads: CASSLDGTGGYNEQFF. The CDR3 DNA is TGCGCCAGCAGCTTGGACGGGACAGGGGGCTACAATGAGCAGTTCTTC.

The CDR3 DNA is TGCGCCAGCAGCTTCGGTACTTCCAGTTTTGCGGGAGGGAGGACAGATACGCAGTATTTT. Translated, it gives CASSFGTSSFAGGRTDTQYF. The genes are TRBV5-1 and TRBJ2-3; 9 nucleotides align to TRBD2. J was trimmed by 3 bases and V by 2 bases; bases with no gene match: 19. Germline V gene lookup returns CDR1 SGHRS and CDR2 YFSETQ. The CDR3 runs 20 residues. Combining the CDR3 with reference TRBV5-1 and TRBJ2-3 gives the whole variable domain KAGVTQTPRYLIKTRGQQVTLSCSPISGHRSVSWYQQTPGQGLQFLFEYFSETQRNKGNFPGRFSGRQFSNSRSEMNVSTLELGDSALYLCASSFGTSSFAGGRTDTQYFGPGTRLTVL.

This clonotype was picked up many times. The CDR3 coding sequence is TGCGCCAGCAGCCAAGGGATTGAAGCTTTCTTT. This gives the protein CASSQGIEAFF. V gene TRBV4-1 combines with J gene TRBJ1-1; D remains ambiguous. Looked up from germline, CDR1 is MGHRA and CDR2 is YSYEKL. V lost 1 base, J lost 7 bases, and 4 bases lay in between. The CDR3 totals 11 residues.

This clonotype was seen at least ten times. The J gene is TRBJ2-1, the V gene TRBV6-2 or TRBV6-3, with TRBD1 matching 7 bases. The CDR3 loop spans 15 amino acids. Unmatched junction bases numbered 9, after V lost 4 bases and J lost 6 bases. Looked up from germline, CDR1 is MNHEY and CDR2 is SVGEGT. The CDR3 nucleotides read TGTGCCAGCAGTTCAGGCCAGGGGGTTCGCAATGAGCAGTTCTTC. Its protein is CASSSGQGVRNEQFF.

This clonotype came up many times. V and J are TRBV5-6 and TRBJ2-6; D remains unclear. This CDR3 is 19 amino acids long. The germline CDR1 and CDR2 sequences are SGHDT and YYEEEE. Between the trimmed V and J ends, which lost 0 bases and 0 bases, there was a span of 16 bases. CDR3 nucleotide sequence: TGTGCCAGCAGCTTGGTCACCCAGGACCCAAGCTCTGGGGCCAACGTCCTGACTTTC. Its translation: CASSLVTQDPSSGANVLTF. The full variable domain, its missing parts supplied by reference TRBV5-6 and TRBJ2-6, is DAGVTQSPTHLIKTRGQQVTLRCSPKSGHDTVSWYQQALGQGPQFIFQYYEEEERQRGNFPDRFSGHQFPNYSSELNVNALLLGDSALYLCASSLVTQDPSSGANVLTFGAGSRLTVL.

This clonotype occurred many times. The genes are TRBV5-6 and TRBJ1-2, with 7 bases matching TRBD1. Germline V gene lookup returns CDR1 SGHDT and CDR2 YYEEEE. This CDR3 is 15 amino acids long. Trimming cost V 2 bases and J 8 bases; bases outside gene matches: 12. The CDR3 spells CASSFFLDRVNGYTF. CDR3 sequence (DNA): TGTGCCAGCAGCTTCTTTCTTGACAGGGTCAACGGCTACACCTTC. The full variable domain, rest sourced from reference TRBV5-6 and TRBJ1-2, is DAGVTQSPTHLIKTRGQQVTLRCSPKSGHDTVSWYQQALGQGPQFIFQYYEEEERQRGNFPDRFSGHQFPNYSSELNVNALLLGDSALYLCASSFFLDRVNGYTFGSGTRLTVV.

This clonotype appeared many times. This chain links TRBV20-1 with TRBJ2-1; the match to TRBD1 covers 11 bases. The CDR3 has 17 residues. V was clipped by 1 base and J by 3 bases; unmatched bases: 8. CDR1 DFQATT and CDR2 SNEGSKA come from the germline V gene (reference sequence). The CDR3 DNA follows: TGCAGTGCTAGAGGAGCGGGACAGGGGGTATACTACAATGAGCAGTTCTTC. This translates into CSARGAGQGVYYNEQFF.

This clonotype came up many times. This chain uses TRBV5-6 with TRBJ2-3, with D unresolved. V lost 1 base, J lost 2 bases, and 2 bases lay in between. There are 12 residues in the CDR3. Germline CDR1 is SGHDT and CDR2 is YYEEEE. The CDR3 DNA reads as TGTGCCAGCAGCTTGATCACAGATACGCAGTATTTT. Translation gives CASSLITDTQYF.

This clonotype has at least ten counts. The chain joins TRBV19 to TRBJ1-6, with D unclear. The germline CDR1 and CDR2 sequences are LNHDA and SQIVND (reference sequence). V lost 4 bases to trimming and J lost 7 bases, with 14 bases between them. There are 15 residues in the CDR3. The CDR3: CASSTATGSNSPLHF. DNA of the CDR3: TGTGCCAGTAGTACCGCGACCGGGAGCAATTCACCCCTCCACTTT. The full variable domain, in which reference TRBV19 and TRBJ1-6 provide the parts outside the CDR3, is DGGITQSPKYLFRKEGQNVTLSCEQNLNHDAMYWYRQDPGQGLRLIYYSQIVNDFQKGDIAEGYSVSREKKESFPLTVTSAQKNPTAFYLCASSTATGSNSPLHFGNGTRLTVT.